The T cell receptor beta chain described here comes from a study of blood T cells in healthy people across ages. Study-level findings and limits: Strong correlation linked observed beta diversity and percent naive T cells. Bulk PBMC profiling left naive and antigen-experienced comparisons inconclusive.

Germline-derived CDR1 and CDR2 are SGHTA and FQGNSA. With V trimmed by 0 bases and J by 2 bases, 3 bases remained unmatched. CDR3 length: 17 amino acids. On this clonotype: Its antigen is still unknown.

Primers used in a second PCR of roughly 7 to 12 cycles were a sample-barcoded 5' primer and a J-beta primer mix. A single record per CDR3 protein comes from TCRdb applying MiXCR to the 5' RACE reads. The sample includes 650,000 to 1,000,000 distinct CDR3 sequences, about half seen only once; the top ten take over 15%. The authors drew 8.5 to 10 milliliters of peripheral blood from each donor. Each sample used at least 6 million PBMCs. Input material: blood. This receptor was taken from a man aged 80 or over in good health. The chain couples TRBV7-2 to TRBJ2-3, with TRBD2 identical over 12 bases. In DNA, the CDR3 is TGTGCCAGCAGCTTAGCAAGGACTAGCGGGGCCACAGATACGCAGTATTTT. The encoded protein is CASSLARTSGATDTQYF. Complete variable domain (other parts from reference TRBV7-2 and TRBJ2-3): GAGVSQSPSNKVTEKGKDVELRCDPISGHTALYWYRQSLGQGLEFLIYFQGNSAPDKSGLPSDRFSAERTGGSVSTLTIQRTQQEDSAVYLCASSLARTSGATDTQYFGPGTRLTVL.